One TCR beta chain is described in this entry. Its antigen is still unknown. Base quality data are lacking; no much larger clone is found one base away. This sample was taken from a study of cytomegalovirus exposure and HLA in healthy donors (dated by TCRdb to the late 2010s). In the study overall: An earlier analysis of approximately 640 of the donors reported about 290 Gb of sequence data and some 120 million unique TCR beta sequences from roughly 180 million T cells. Roughly 300 gigabases of sequencing data and approximately 92 million unique TCR sequences made up an early release that covered roughly 670 HLA-typed donors. Among the roughly 390 genotyped donors, approximately 77% belonged to the genetic ancestry cluster associated with self-reported Caucasian donors. The study aimed to test whether cataloging public T cell receptors could reveal signatures of past pathogen exposure. Using immunosequencing, the study profiled T cell repertoires from fewer than 700 subjects and related those repertoires to cytomegalovirus serostatus. Along with the approximately 620-subject first cohort, a separate validation cohort of over 90 different subjects was used. To predict cytomegalovirus infection status, the study combined high-throughput TCR immunosequencing, statistical association of individual TCRs with disease status, and machine learning. A later analysis re-analyzed previously published TCR beta repertoires from 666 donors and added high-resolution HLA genotyping to study TCR occurrence patterns. Rather than using new phenotypic data, the later analysis identified candidate immune exposures from TCR beta sequences and from how often those sequences occurred across donors. In an earlier analysis of around 540 of the donors, high-throughput TCR beta sequencing was used to judge whether each TCR beta V gene segment behaved as functional or pseudogenic. Donor age, sex, ethnicity and CMV serostatus were compiled together with the repertoire data. A later genetic analysis took genome-wide SNP genotypes for about three fifths of the roughly 700 donors and used that subset as a discovery cohort. All discovery cohort repertoires had been generated using a single sequencing platform. HLA typing covered class I and class II loci at four-digit resolution. The number of typed donors differed by locus: about 620-640 for A, B, C, DRB1 and DQB1; approximately 530 for DQA1; 606 for DPA1; and around 490 for DPB1. A handful of DR-DQ haplotypes were handled as single units for association and clustering because linkage in the cohort was strong. Among a few hundred genotyped donors of the cohort, an average of approximately 240,000 unique TCR beta nucleotide sequences were sequenced per donor, roughly 18% of them non-productive.

V loses 1 base, J loses 8 bases, and the germline ends lie 9 bases apart. The germline V gene sets CDR1 to SGHRS and CDR2 to YFSETQ. The CDR3 spans 12 residues, from the cysteine through the phenylalanine. The sequence is cut down to CDR3 DNA, 36 bases in frame from base 1. Library prep was done by the immunoSEQ multiplex PCR assay. For the multiplex PCR, a mixture combining 60 forward primers for TCR Vbeta segments and 13 reverse primers for TCR Jbeta segments was used. The CDR3 region of rearranged TCR beta genes was amplified from genomic DNA by a multiplex PCR assay. On the Illumina HiSeq System, the amplified TCR beta libraries were sequenced as 87-base-pair reads. The authors processed their data as follows. A later analysis counted tens of millions of unique TCR beta chains across the 550 to 800 repertoires, and some 11 million of these chains were shared by at least two donors. Raw reads were error-corrected and collapsed into unique sequences with a nearest-neighbor algorithm that merged closely related sequences to remove PCR and sequencing errors. CDR3 sequences were aligned to IMGT reference sequences to assign V, D and J gene segments. For a sequence to be retained, a match of at least six nucleotides to both a V gene segment and a J gene segment was required. A rearrangement counted as productive if the CDR3 had no stop codons and remained in frame with V and J, and every other rearrangement counted as non-productive. Following IMGT convention, CDR3 was defined as the stretch from the second conserved V-encoded cysteine up to the conserved J-encoded phenylalanine. In an earlier analysis of around 540 of the donors, sequences lacking an unambiguous match to a single V gene segment were excluded. An earlier analysis of 550 to 650 of the donors classified V segments as functional when productive rearrangements were above 56.7% and as segregating when the standard deviation between donors was above 5%. A statistical classification framework was built for diagnosing cytomegalovirus status from the catalog of TCR beta chain sequences. V and J gene assignment, in a later analysis, came from comparing TCR nucleotide sequences with IMGT/GENE-DB human TR gene sequences. The TCRdist pipeline was used in a later analysis to assign CDR3 sequences and most-parsimonious VDJ recombination scenarios. In a later analysis, every TCR beta chain was defined by the combination of its CDR3 amino acid sequence and its V-gene family, and reads without a unique V-gene family were dropped. In a later analysis, approximately 640 highly shared, low-generation-probability nucleotide sequences were removed to address suspected cross-contamination and a sequencing artifact. A later analysis calculated a clonal expansion index for each public chain from normalized within-repertoire ranks of inferred template counts. In a later analysis, generation probabilities were computed with a VDJ recombination model fitted to out-of-frame rearrangements, and the resulting probabilities were checked against IGoR. In a later analysis, TCR-TCR, TCR-HLA and TCR-CMV co-occurrence was scored with hypergeometric tests, and a repertoire-size bias correction was applied to TCR pairs. To estimate false discovery rates, a later analysis permuted the HLA or CMV assignments 20 times. In a later analysis, co-occurring TCRs were grouped using DBSCAN, and TCRdist sequence similarity was added for clustering within HLA-allele-positive subsets. Co-occurrence clustering excluded repertoires with fewer than 30,000 or more than 120,000 public chains, plus five with anomalous nucleotide sharing. The immuneACCESS repertoire file appears here via TCRdb, limited to in-frame rearrangements. These files lack a portion of the clones; in checked studies, under half of the deficit traces to unresolved V genes, and the cause of the others is not known. The V and J calls and clone size come from that table; D and trimming were worked out from the DNA. For this sample there are some 130,000 clones; approximately 87% appear just once. About 5% of the sample lies in the top ten.

The cohort was made up of 500 to 850 healthy bone marrow donors. At the time of sampling, all cohort members were nominally healthy, though unrecorded immune exposures were likely present. The donor tested CMV seronegative, placing the donor among the 350 or so seronegative members of the cohort. A peripheral blood sample was provided by each donor, and peripheral blood mononuclear cells were used for TCR beta sequencing. Genomic DNA extraction from the blood cell samples was performed with the Qiagen DNeasy Blood Extraction Kit. Here is what the overall study found, with its caveats: The sequencing pipeline was judged likely to have produced a cluster of highly shared sequence variants as a technical artifact. According to a later genetic analysis, donors in an Asian-associated ancestry cluster had fewer N-insertions in productive TCRs than the approximately 630-donor mean. In a later analysis, HLA-associated TCR beta chains showed more clonal expansion and lower generation probabilities than non-associated chains that were equally common. Most TCR sequences were observed very rarely across donors, whereas some public TCRs were present in many individuals. A further reported finding was that TCR beta sequences accurately predicted the HLA-A and HLA-B alleles for most subjects in the first cohort. Presence/absence analyses assumed roughly uniform sequencing depth across donors, an assumption that may not hold. The study listed 150 to 200 TCR beta chains as associated with cytomegalovirus. When HLA alleles, especially DR and DQ, strongly co-occurred, TCR associations were difficult to assign to individual alleles. A later analysis found that most CMV-associated TCR beta chains appeared HLA-restricted, with HLA associations seemingly driven largely by CMV exposure. Cytomegalovirus status was reported to be diagnosed by the classifier with high specificity and sensitivity in both the original and validation cohorts. According to a later analysis, TCR association rates differed among HLA loci, with DRB1 alleles showing the most associated TCRs and HLA-C alleles showing the fewest. Linkage disequilibrium might explain the correlated functional status among segregating V segments, but an unknown experimental factor could not be excluded. About 17 rarely observed V segments, including chromosome 9 orphons, were excluded from the earlier analysis of a few hundred of the donors because counts were too low. The cohort was sequenced for TCR beta chains only, and without alpha or paired-chain data the features that could be detected were limited. In a later analysis, around 15,000 TCR beta sequences were associated with specific HLA alleles at a false discovery rate of 0.05. Some IMGT-functional V segments, including TRBV6-2 and TRBV6-3, could not be told apart with the 87-base-pair reads, so those segments were excluded. The authors suggested that the approach could potentially be extended to other disease states and immunological phenotypes. In vitro tests confirmed that a few of the cytomegalovirus-associated TCR beta chains recognize cytomegalovirus antigens. In an earlier analysis of several hundred of the donors, most TCR beta V segments were observed in productive rearrangements about 87% or about 30% of the time, broadly matching IMGT annotations. In a later analysis, several top co-occurrence clusters were reported to appear linked to parvovirus B19, influenza, CMV and Epstein-Barr virus. Because HLA typing was unavailable for some donors at each locus, only the typed subset was used in association tests. V-gene and J-gene trimming of TCR beta chains was associated with a missense DCLRE1C variant in a later genetic analysis, and the association was replicated in an independent cohort. For the cohort, immune exposure information was limited to CMV serostatus.

The clonotype comes from a woman in her twenties or thirties in good health and CMV-seronegative. The sequenced sample consisted of PBMCs. This receptor chain uses TRBV5-1 and TRBJ1-2, and the D gene may be TRBD1, 5 bases matching. At the DNA level, the sequence is TGCGCCAGCAGCTTGCAGGGTCGCGGCTACACCTTC. The translation is CASSLQGRGYTF.